One and the same sample provided the 25 T cell receptor beta chains below, sequenced in a study of cytomegalovirus exposure and HLA in healthy donors. The table came from immunoSEQ multiplex PCR; TCRdb's copy has only in-frame clones and leaves some out. The profile shows under 140,000 clones, about nine tenths of them singletons. Sequencing used PBMCs. These receptors came from a woman under 30 in good health and CMV-seronegative.

In its sample, this clone was seen a few times. The chain recombines TRBV6-6 with TRBJ1-1; D unresolved. In germline, CDR1 is MNHNY, CDR2 SVGAGI (reference sequence). The CDR3 runs to 14 residues. V was clipped by 2 bases and J by 6 bases, with 13 bases between them. The CDR3 region is CASSYPRGQAEAFF. Written as DNA, the CDR3 is TGTGCCAGCAGTTACCCCCGGGGTCAGGCTGAAGCTTTCTTT.

The J gene is TRBJ1-5, the V gene TRBV7-2; D ambiguous. This CDR3 contains 13 residues. Trimming shortened V by 2 bases and J by 5 bases, and 7 bases separated the two germline ends. The germline gives CDR1 SGHTA, CDR2 FQGNSA. The chain's CDR3 is CASSLQEDQPQHF. CDR3 DNA: TGTGCCAGCAGCTTACAGGAGGATCAGCCCCAGCATTTT. The whole variable domain, filled in from reference TRBV7-2 and TRBJ1-5, reads GAGVSQSPSNKVTEKGKDVELRCDPISGHTALYWYRQSLGQGLEFLIYFQGNSAPDKSGLPSDRFSAERTGGSVSTLTIQRTQQEDSAVYLCASSLQEDQPQHFGDGTRLSIL.

V is TRBV6-6 and J is TRBJ1-1; a weak D match, TRBD1 (6 bases). Germline V CDR1 and CDR2: MNHNY, SVGAGI (reference sequence). Trimming removed 2 bases at V and 0 bases at J, with 10 bases between. The CDR3 is made up of 15 amino acids. CDR3 amino acids: CASSYRGGLNTEAFF. The CDR3 nucleotides read TGTGCCAGCAGTTACAGGGGGGGGTTGAACACTGAAGCTTTCTTT.

The CDR3 DNA reads TGTGCCTGGAGCCCAGGGCAAGAGACCCAGTACTTC. Its translation is CAWSPGQETQYF. The V and J genes are TRBV30 and TRBJ2-5; a possible D gene is TRBD1 (5 bases). CDR1 and CDR2 (germline): GTSNPN, SVGIG (reference sequence). Trimming cost V 3 bases and J 2 bases, with 7 bases left between them. The CDR3 sequence is 12 residues long.

This clone was picked up a small number of times. The chain employs TRBV10-1 and TRBJ1-1; TRBD1 matches 7 bases. The CDR3 extends over 13 amino acids. CDR1 is WNHNN, CDR2 SYGVQD, per germline (reference sequence). Germline trimming cut 7 bases from V and 3 bases from J; bases unmatched to any gene: 5. Here the CDR3 reads CASIDRDYTEAFF. The DNA of the CDR3 is TGCGCCAGCATCGACAGGGACTACACTGAAGCTTTCTTT.

This clone showed up just once. This sequence joins TRBV7-6 and TRBJ1-4; 7 bases align to TRBD1. Germline-derived CDR1 and CDR2 are SGHVS and FNYEAQ. Trimming took 5 bases from V and 4 from J; bases not matched to a gene: 7. The CDR3 length is 15 residues. The CDR3 DNA reads TGTGCCAGCAGCGTAGAGACAGGGTTTAATGAAAAACTGTTTTTT. Translating gives CASSVETGFNEKLFF.

V and J are TRBV18 and TRBJ2-2, with D possibly being TRBD2 (5 bases). V lost 1 base to trimming and J lost 4 bases, with 13 bases between them. The CDR3 is made up of 16 amino acids. Germline loops: CDR1 KGHSH, CDR2 LQKENI. This CDR3 is CASSPLGGPSTGELFF. CDR3 bases: TGTGCCAGCTCACCACTCGGAGGCCCGAGCACCGGGGAGCTGTTTTTT.

The chain carries TRBV25-1 and TRBJ1-1, with 7 bases lining up with TRBD1. With V trimmed by 7 bases and J by 0 bases, 8 bases remained unmatched. Germline CDR1 is MGHDK and CDR2 is SYGVNS. The CDR3 is 15 amino acids. The CDR3 here is CASTRTGWLNTEAFF. Here the CDR3 DNA reads TGTGCCAGCACCCGGACAGGCTGGTTGAACACTGAAGCTTTCTTT. The entire variable domain, with the rest obtained from reference TRBV25-1 and TRBJ1-1, is as follows: EADIYQTPRYLVIGTGKKITLECSQTMGHDKMYWYQQDPGMELHLIHYSYGVNSTEKGDLSSESTVSRIRTEHFPLTLESARPSHTSQYLCASTRTGWLNTEAFFGQGTRLTVV.

V and J are TRBV29-1 and TRBJ2-3; TRBD2 agrees at 9 bases. Germline V gives CDR1 SQVTM, CDR2 ANQGSEA. The CDR3 runs 13 residues. Trimming at V came to 4 bases and at J to 5 bases, leaving 4 bases not matched to a gene. The CDR3 spells CSVVVAGVDTQYF. CDR3 in DNA: TGCAGCGTTGTAGTAGCGGGAGTAGATACGCAGTATTTT.

This clone was recorded once. The CDR3 is CASSPTGEDTQYF. In DNA, the CDR3 is TGCGCCAGCAGTCCTACAGGGGAGGATACGCAGTATTTT. The chain recombines TRBV10-1 with TRBJ2-3, with 7 bases aligning to TRBD1. The CDR3 spans 13 residues. Germline loops: CDR1 WNHNN, CDR2 SYGVQD (reference sequence). The trim removed 5 bases at V and 6 bases at J, leaving 5 bases unmatched.

The gene calls are TRBV5-6 and TRBJ1-1; D gene ambiguous. From germline, CDR1 is SGHDT and CDR2 YYEEEE. The CDR3 loop spans 14 amino acids. V dropped 4 bases and J dropped 5 bases, with 15 bases sitting between them. The CDR3 DNA reads TGTGCCAGCAGCCCAGGTGCGGGTCGGACTGAAGCTTTCTTT. It encodes CASSPGAGRTEAFF.

The genes are TRBV19 and TRBJ1-5, with D possibly being TRBD1 (5 bases). From germline, CDR1 is LNHDA and CDR2 SQIVND (reference sequence). The CDR3 is 15 amino acids. The V and J ends lost 2 bases and 6 bases respectively, with 14 bases between them. The CDR3 here is CASSITGGGPQPQHF. CDR3 bases: TGTGCCAGTAGTATAACGGGGGGGGGTCCTCAGCCCCAGCATTTT.

There are a few counts of this clone. The genes are TRBV30 and TRBJ2-2; possible D gene TRBD1, 6 bases. Germline lookup yields CDR1 GTSNPN and CDR2 SVGIG (reference sequence). The CDR3 loop spans 15 amino acids. V was shortened by 1 base and J by 1 base, with 10 bases between the two germline ends. This CDR3 reads CAWSEPGQNTGELFF. The CDR3 DNA reads as TGTGCCTGGAGTGAACCGGGACAGAACACCGGGGAGCTGTTTTTT. The complete variable domain, with remaining parts taken from reference TRBV30 and TRBJ2-2, reads SQTIHQWPATLVQPVGSPLSLECTVEGTSNPNLYWYRQAAGRGLQLLFYSVGIGQISSEVPQNLSASRPQDRQFILSSKKLLLSDSGFYLCAWSEPGQNTGELFFGEGSRLTVL.

In this sample, this clone turned up once. The rearrangement uses TRBV28 and TRBJ2-2, with 11 bases that match TRBD1. After removal of 6 bases from V and 7 bases from J, the junction contained 7 bases not matched to a gene. Germline CDR1 reads MDHEN; CDR2 reads SYDVKM. CDR3 size: 15 residues. This CDR3 reads CASSRTGGRIGELFF. The CDR3 DNA is TGTGCCAGCAGCCGGACAGGGGGCCGTATCGGGGAGCTGTTTTTT.

This clone was seen only once. The junction departs from germline at one end; a sequencing error may be responsible. The chain has TRBV7-2 and TRBJ2-7; 7 bases fit TRBD1. From germline, CDR1 is SGHTA and CDR2 FQGNSA. This CDR3 is 13 amino acids long. In DNA form, the CDR3 reads TGTGCCAGCAGCATCGACAGGGAGAACGAGCAGTATTTC. Translating gives CASSIDRENEQYF.

V gene TRBV2 combines with J gene TRBJ2-5; the D gene is possibly TRBD1 (5 bases). The DNA end is more similar to TRBJ2-7, so the J call may be wrong. This CDR3 comprises 13 residues. From germline, CDR1 is SNHLY and CDR2 FYNNEI. The CDR3 spells CASNLNQGYEQYF. CDR3 coding DNA: TGTGCCAGCAACTTGAATCAGGGCTACGAGCAGTACTTC.

Here the CDR3 DNA reads TGTGCCAGCAGTTTATCAGCAGGGGGCTATCAGCCCCAGCATTTT. Encoded protein: CASSLSAGGYQPQHF. The genes are TRBV27 and TRBJ1-5, with 8 nucleotides matching TRBD1. V gave up 0 bases and J gave up 5 bases; unmatched junction bases: 3. The CDR3 runs 15 residues. In germline, CDR1 is MNHEY, CDR2 SMNVEV (reference sequence).

The V gene is TRBV6-6, the J gene TRBJ1-5, with 8 nucleotides matching TRBD1. The trim removed 6 bases at V and 6 bases at J, leaving 7 bases unmatched. Per the germline V gene, CDR1 is MNHNY and CDR2 is SVGAGI (reference sequence). The CDR3 consists of 14 residues. The CDR3 DNA follows: TGTGCCAGCAGACCCACAGGGGGAAGTCAGCCCCAGCATTTT. Its protein is CASRPTGGSQPQHF.

In nucleotides, the CDR3 is TGTGCCAGTAGTCCCGGTCCCTCGATGAACACTGAAGCTTTCTTT. Its protein is CASSPGPSMNTEAFF. This chain connects TRBV19 to TRBJ1-1, with D unresolved. This CDR3 is 15 amino acids long. Trimming took 5 bases from V and 0 from J, leaving 13 bases between them. The germline gives CDR1 LNHDA, CDR2 SQIVND (reference sequence).

This clone was recorded only once. CDR3 coding DNA: TGTGCCAGCAGCACCTGGACAGGGCCCGGGGCCAACGTCCTGACTTTC. It encodes CASSTWTGPGANVLTF. V and J are TRBV11-3 and TRBJ2-6; 8 bases are a match to TRBD1. The junction had 7 bases not matched to a gene; V was cut back by 5 bases and J by 4 bases. Germline-derived CDR1 and CDR2 are SGHNT and YENEEA. The CDR3 covers 16 residues.

The chain combines TRBV19 with TRBJ2-5; maybe TRBD1 (5 bases). The CDR3 runs to 14 residues. Germline CDR1 reads LNHDA; CDR2 reads SQIVND (reference sequence). V was shortened by 4 bases and J by 2 bases, with 11 bases between the two germline ends. Here the CDR3 DNA reads TGTGCCAGTAGTAGGCAGGGCGGACAAGAGACCCAGTACTTC. Translation gives CASSRQGGQETQYF.

This chain links TRBV25-1 with TRBJ2-6; TRBD1 might be the D (5 bases). V lost 1 base and J 1 base, leaving 11 bases between the germline ends. The germline V gene has CDR1 MGHDK and CDR2 SYGVNS. The CDR3 runs 17 residues. CDR3 loop: CASSESGRGSGANVLTF. CDR3 coding DNA: TGTGCCAGCAGTGAATCCGGAAGGGGATCTGGGGCCAACGTCCTGACTTTC.

The chain links TRBV6-4 to TRBJ1-2, with D unresolved. From germline, CDR1 is MRHNA and CDR2 SNTAGT. The CDR3 is made up of 15 amino acids. Between the trimmed V and J ends, which lost 6 bases and 8 bases, there was a span of 22 bases. The CDR3 protein is CASRPSGGKGLGYTF. In DNA form, the CDR3 reads TGTGCCAGCAGGCCCTCCGGAGGGAAAGGTCTCGGCTACACCTTC.

This chain joins TRBV7-9 and TRBJ1-5; the D gene is possibly TRBD1 (5 bases). CDR1 SEHNR and CDR2 FQNEAQ come from the germline V gene (reference sequence). The CDR3 totals 15 residues. The V end was cut by 5 bases, the J end by 5 bases, with 16 bases between. CDR3 amino acids: CASSDTTEADQPQHF. The CDR3, as DNA: TGTGCCAGCAGCGACACGACAGAGGCGGATCAGCCCCAGCATTTT.

The chain carries TRBV5-8 and TRBJ1-5, with D maybe TRBD1 (5 bases). Trimming left V 3 bases short and J 0 bases short, with 13 bases between. Germline V gene lookup returns CDR1 SGHTS and CDR2 YDEGEE. The CDR3 covers 16 residues. The CDR3 coding sequence is TGTGCCAGCAGCTGGGGGAGGGACTATAGCAATCAGCCCCAGCATTTT. Its translation is CASSWGRDYSNQPQHF. The whole variable domain, remainder taken from reference TRBV5-8 and TRBJ1-5, is EAGVTQSPTHLIKTRGQQATLRCSPISGHTSVYWYQQALGLGLQFLLWYDEGEERNRGNFPPRFSGRQFPNYSSELNVNALELEDSALYLCASSWGRDYSNQPQHFGDGTRLSIL.